Listed here are 21 T cell receptor beta chains from one sample, sequenced in a study of T cell repertoires in cytomegalovirus infection. MiXCR was run by TCRdb on the reads, yielding one entry per CDR3 protein. The sample records around 710,000 distinct CDR3 sequences, about 28% being singletons. These receptors have no known antigen. The specimen comprised cultured CD8+ T cells from PBMCs, sampled from culture after CMV antigen stimulation. These TCRs come from a human donor in good health (CMV status not recorded). Some clones in this sample may be carry-over from other donors' samples.

In its sample, this clonotype was seen a few times. This chain uses TRBV19 with TRBJ1-1; possibly TRBD1 for D (6 bases). CDR3 length: 13 residues. Deletions cut 5 bases from V and 2 bases from J, with 9 bases between. From germline, CDR1 is LNHDA and CDR2 SQIVND (reference sequence). The CDR3 DNA is TGTGCCAGTAGTTACAGGGCCAACACTGAAGCTTTCTTT. Amino acid sequence: CASSYRANTEAFF.

J is TRBJ1-5 and V is TRBV13, with TRBD1 identical over 8 bases. V lost 5 bases to trimming and J lost 2 bases; unmatched junction nucleotides: 5. CDR3 length: 15 residues. From germline, CDR1 is PRHDT and CDR2 FYEKMQ (reference sequence). Written as DNA, the CDR3 is TGTGCCAGCAGCGTCAGGGGGCGAGGCAATCAGCCCCAGCATTTT. It translates to CASSVRGRGNQPQHF.

This chain connects TRBV27 to TRBJ2-1; D is uncertain. The CDR3 extends over 16 amino acids. Germline CDR1 reads MNHEY; CDR2 reads SMNVEV (reference sequence). The ends were cut back, 9 bases at V and 0 bases at J, with 18 bases in the middle. The CDR3 spells CASFPWALSSYNEQFF. CDR3 coding DNA: TGTGCCAGTTTCCCATGGGCCCTAAGCTCCTACAATGAGCAGTTCTTC.

This clonotype was seen more than once but under ten times. The chain combines TRBV6-1 with TRBJ2-3; 8 bases fit TRBD2. Germline CDR1 MNHNS, CDR2 SASEGT. V shed 5 bases and J 0 bases; nucleotides not matched to a gene: 16. CDR3 length: 19 residues. CDR3 loop: CASSFTEGAGDFSTDTQYF. The CDR3 DNA sequence: TGTGCCAGCAGTTTCACCGAGGGAGCGGGAGACTTTAGCACAGATACGCAGTATTTT.

This clonotype was counted only a few times. The chain carries TRBV6-5 and TRBJ2-1; D perhaps matches TRBD2 (5 bases). This CDR3 is 16 amino acids long. The V end was cut by 0 bases, the J end by 3 bases, with 12 bases between. Germline values: CDR1 MNHEY, CDR2 SVGAGI. The CDR3 coding sequence is TGTGCCAGCAGTTACTCAGACCGGGGTTTCTACAATGAGCAGTTCTTC. Translated, it gives CASSYSDRGFYNEQFF.

J is TRBJ2-7 and V is TRBV14; D is possibly TRBD1 (5 bases). V was clipped by 0 bases and J by 2 bases, with 11 bases between them. CDR3 length: 15 amino acids. The V gene's germline CDR1 is SGHDN and CDR2 FVKESK. The CDR3 spells CASSQETQATYEQYF. The CDR3 DNA follows: TGTGCCAGCAGCCAAGAAACACAGGCTACCTACGAGCAGTACTTC.

Many counts were recorded for this clonotype. V is TRBV7-2 and J is TRBJ2-2, with D possibly matching TRBD2 (7 bases). V was cut by 5 bases and J by 1 base, with 20 bases left in between. Germline CDR1 and CDR2: SGHTA and FQGNSA. This CDR3 is built from 18 residues. CDR3 DNA sequence: TGTGCCAGCAGCCACACCCGAGGGGGGGCCCAGAACACCGGGGAGCTGTTTTTT. This codes for CASSHTRGGAQNTGELFF.

As to this clonotype: Sequence at one end of the junction differs from germline and may be a read error. V is TRBV27 and J is TRBJ2-1, with TRBD1 as a possible D gene (5 bases). This CDR3 region has 13 residues. Germline V gene sequence: CDR1 MNHEY, CDR2 SMNVEV (reference sequence). CDR3 bases: TGTGCCAGCAGTCTTATGCAGGGTGGCGAGCAGTCCTTC. This codes for CASSLMQGGEQSF.

In its sample, this clonotype was seen many times. The chain's CDR3 is CASSAPSGSFDYTF. The DNA for the CDR3 is TGTGCCAGCAGCGCCCCCTCAGGGTCGTTCGACTACACCTTC. V gene TRBV9 combines with J gene TRBJ1-2; D is perhaps TRBD1 (5 bases). Germline CDR1 SGDLS, CDR2 YYNGEE. The CDR3 contains 14 residues. V was clipped by 3 bases and J by 10 bases, with 19 bases between them.

The gene calls are TRBV13 and TRBJ2-7; 7 bases align to TRBD1. This CDR3 is built from 13 residues. The germline V gene encodes CDR1 PRHDT and CDR2 FYEKMQ (reference sequence). J was trimmed by 4 bases and V by 4 bases; bases with no gene match: 4. Written as DNA, the CDR3 is TGTGCCAGCAGCTCAGACAGGGAGTACGAGCAGTACGTC. It specifies CASSSDREYEQYV.

This clonotype was seen at least ten times. V is TRBV7-2 and J is TRBJ1-1; 7 bases align to TRBD1. V lost 5 bases to trimming and J lost 7 bases; unmatched junction nucleotides: 10. Germline loops: CDR1 SGHTA, CDR2 FQGNSA. CDR3 size: 14 residues. The CDR3 DNA follows: TGTGCCAGCAGCCCTTCGAGGGGACAGAGTGAAGCTTTCTTT. This codes for CASSPSRGQSEAFF.

The gene calls are TRBV6-6 and TRBJ2-7; D gene unclear. The CDR3 sequence is 13 residues long. The ends were cut back, 2 bases at V and 2 bases at J, with 7 bases in the middle. Germline assignment: CDR1 MNHNY and CDR2 SVGAGI (reference sequence). The CDR3 bases are TGTGCCAGCAGTTACGTAGATGCCTACGAGCAGTACTTC. Residues: CASSYVDAYEQYF.

The J gene is TRBJ2-5, the V gene TRBV7-9; 14 positions match TRBD2. Looked up from germline, CDR1 is SEHNR and CDR2 is FQNEAQ (reference sequence). J was trimmed by 0 bases and V by 1 base; bases with no gene match: 4. The CDR3 contains 18 residues. CDR3 loop: CASSLGTSGGPYQETQYF. The CDR3, as DNA: TGTGCCAGCAGCTTAGGGACTAGCGGGGGGCCGTACCAAGAGACCCAGTACTTC.

This clonotype was observed a handful of times. The rearrangement links TRBV4-2 to TRBJ1-1, with 9 bases aligning to TRBD1. The CDR3 is made up of 15 amino acids. J gave up 4 bases and V 0 bases, and 3 bases lay outside the gene matches. Germline loops: CDR1 LGHNA, CDR2 YNFKEQ. Written as DNA, the CDR3 is TGTGCCAGCAGCCAAGATGGGACAGGGCTCACTGAAGCTTTCTTT. Translating gives CASSQDGTGLTEAFF.

The chain employs TRBV7-9 and TRBJ1-2, with TRBD1 as a possible D gene (6 bases). V lost 4 bases and J lost 7, with 19 bases in between. CDR1 is SEHNR, CDR2 FQNEAQ, per germline (reference sequence). The length of the CDR3 is 15 residues. The CDR3 nucleotides read TGTGCCAGCAGCTACGGACAGAGGTCAAGGATTGGCTACACCTTC. As protein: CASSYGQRSRIGYTF. The variable domain in full, completed from reference TRBV7-9 and TRBJ1-2, reads DTGVSQNPRHKITKRGQNVTFRCDPISEHNRLYWYRQTLGQGPEFLTYFQNEAQLEKSRLLSDRFSAERPKGSFSTLEIQRTEQGDSAMYLCASSYGQRSRIGYTFGSGTRLTVV.

There are a few counts of this clonotype. This rearrangement joins TRBV13 to TRBJ2-7, with a tentative D call TRBD2 (6 bases). The CDR3 has 15 residues. V lost 5 bases and J lost 4, with 18 bases in between. Germline CDR1 is PRHDT and CDR2 is FYEKMQ (reference sequence). CDR3: CASSTRTGGRYEQYV. The CDR3 nucleotides read TGTGCCAGCAGCACCCGGACCGGTGGGAGGTACGAGCAGTACGTC.

The chain carries TRBV6-5 and TRBJ2-1; 7 nucleotides agree with TRBD1. V lost 0 bases and J lost 7; bases outside the gene matches: 3. The germline V gene has CDR1 MNHEY and CDR2 SVGAGI. The CDR3 runs to 14 residues. As DNA, the CDR3 is TGTGCCAGCAGTTACTCCATACAGGGGAATGAGCAGTTCTTC. This codes for CASSYSIQGNEQFF.

The sample holds a few counts of this clonotype. The CDR3 spells CASSEQYF. The DNA for the CDR3 is TGTGCCAGCAGCGAACAGTACTTC. V usage is TRBV2 and J usage is TRBJ2-7, with D unclear. Trimming left V 6 bases short and J 10 bases short, with 4 bases between. CDR3 size: 8 residues. Germline values: CDR1 SNHLY, CDR2 FYNNEI. The full variable domain, in which reference TRBV2 and TRBJ2-7 provide the parts outside the CDR3, is EPEVTQTPSHQVTQMGQEVILRCVPISNHLYFYWYRQILGQKVEFLVSFYNNEISEKSEIFDDQFSVERPDGSNFTLKIRSTKLEDSAMYFCASSEQYFGPGTRLTVT.

V gene TRBV7-4 combines with J gene TRBJ2-3, with TRBD1 matching 9 bases. CDR3 length: 16 residues. Germline-derived CDR1 and CDR2 are SGHVT and SQSDAQ. V trimming: 2 bases; J trimming: 4 bases; junction bases outside the gene matches: 7. CDR3 amino acids: CASSLLPGQGPDTQYF. The CDR3 DNA sequence: TGTGCCAGCAGCTTATTACCGGGACAGGGCCCAGATACGCAGTATTTT.

This chain connects TRBV5-6 to TRBJ2-7; D may be TRBD1 or TRBD2 (5 bases each). This CDR3 has 15 residues. CDR1 and CDR2 from the germline V gene are SGHDT and YYEEEE. The germline V and J ends were trimmed by 0 bases and 2 bases, with 12 bases remaining between them. This CDR3 reads CASSLGGGTAYEQYF. CDR3 bases: TGTGCCAGCAGCTTGGGTGGGGGTACCGCCTACGAGCAGTACTTC.

V is TRBV7-6 and J is TRBJ1-1; TRBD1 aligns across 11 bases. Germline loops: CDR1 SGHVS, CDR2 FNYEAQ. V was pared by 1 base and J by 3 bases, with 7 bases of the junction left unmatched. CDR3 length equals 17 residues. The CDR3 coding sequence is TGTGCCAGCAGCTTAGTTCTACCGGGACAGGGGGACACTGAAGCTTTCTTT. As protein: CASSLVLPGQGDTEAFF.